This T cell receptor (beta chain) comes out of a study of beta chain features in type 1 diabetes. Study results and caveats: Moderate but significant shortening of TCRB CDR3s was recorded in all four CD4+ subsets from Type 1 diabetes patients.

Naive, central memory, regulatory and stem cell-like memory cells within the CD4+ compartment were sorted using CD45RO/CCR7/CD25/CD127/CD95/CD27. The trim removed 5 bases at V and 2 bases at J, leaving 5 bases unmatched. The CDR3 has 16 residues. The V gene's germline CDR1 is SGHTA and CDR2 FQGNSA. About this clone itself: What it recognizes is unknown. This same CDR3 is encoded by further DNA sequences in the sample.

Sequenced material consisted of expressed TCRB transcripts (all of the isolated RNA was reverse transcribed). Naive, central memory and regulatory T cell samples averaged about 3.3 million immunoSEQ reads each. Repertoires were generated with immunoSEQ multiplex PCR, while TCRdb's copy carries only in-frame clones and drops some. The profile shows approximately 600,000 clones, about an eighth of them singletons. Source material: naive CD4+ T cells from blood. This rearrangement joins TRBV7-2 to TRBJ2-2; 10 bases map to TRBD1. This receptor was obtained from a man aged 25 to 45 with type 1 diabetes. The DNA of the CDR3 is TGTGCCAGCAGCACCCGGACAGGGGGTAACACCGGGGAGCTGTTTTTT. This translates into CASSTRTGGNTGELFF.